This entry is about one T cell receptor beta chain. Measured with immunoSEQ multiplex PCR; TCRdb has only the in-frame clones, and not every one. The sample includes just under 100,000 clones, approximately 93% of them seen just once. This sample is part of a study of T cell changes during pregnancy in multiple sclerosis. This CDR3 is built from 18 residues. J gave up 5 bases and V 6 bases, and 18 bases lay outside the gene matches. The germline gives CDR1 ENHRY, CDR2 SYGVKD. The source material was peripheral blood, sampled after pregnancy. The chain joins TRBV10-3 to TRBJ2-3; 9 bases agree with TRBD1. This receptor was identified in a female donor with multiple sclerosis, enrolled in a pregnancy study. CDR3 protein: CAIRGGTGLPLSLDTQYF. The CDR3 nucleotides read TGTGCCATCAGGGGGGGGACAGGGCTTCCCCTAAGCTTAGATACGCAGTATTTT.